This T cell receptor (beta chain) emerged from a study of T cells after yellow fever vaccination. This CDR3 contains 16 residues. Germline V gene lookup returns CDR1 SGHTA and CDR2 FQGTGA. V dropped 0 bases and J dropped 4; count of bases not matched to a gene: 3. The table lists this clonotype with a few counts. Its cognate antigen is unknown. TCR cDNA, made by 5'RACE template switching, carried an added universal primer site and UMIs. TCRdb itself ran the 5' RACE reads through MiXCR, one entry per CDR3 protein. Of just under 600,000 distinct CDR3 sequences in the sample, roughly 14% are singletons; the top ten hold about 14%. Study-level findings and limits: A large majority of primary-vaccination clones showed up again after the booster (96% CD4, 88% CD8).

This chain links TRBV7-3 with TRBJ2-2, with TRBD2 matching over 9 bases. This receptor was identified in a man aged 30-40 years who received the YFV17D yellow fever vaccine. The material sequenced was PBMCs, taken on the day of the yellow fever booster vaccination. The CDR3 is CASSLTSGSRTGELFF. As DNA, the CDR3 is TGTGCCAGCAGCTTAACTAGCGGGAGTCGCACCGGGGAGCTGTTTTTT.